Reported below is one TCR beta chain. Its antigen is not known. CDR3 size: 13 residues. Looked up from germline, CDR1 is MNHNS and CDR2 is SASEGT. Trimming left V 7 bases short and J 0 bases short, with 9 bases between. Profiled with immunoSEQ multiplex PCR; TCRdb holds only in-frame clones, not every one. Of roughly 500,000 clones listed, about 96% are singletons. This entry is derived from a study of shared clonotypes between healthy human individuals. Overall study results and limits: An effect of sequencing depth on clonotype sharing among donors was expected. Clonotypes which were not shared had lower generation probabilities than clonotypes that all four donors shared.

The gene calls are TRBV6-1 and TRBJ1-1; D remains ambiguous. The TCR was taken from a woman in her twenties or thirties in good health. Sequencing was done on a sample of naive CD4+ T cells sorted from blood. The subset is: CD45RA+ positively selected. The CDR3 sequence is CASMRTVNTEAFF. CDR3 DNA sequence: TGTGCCAGCATGCGTACAGTGAACACTGAAGCTTTCTTT.